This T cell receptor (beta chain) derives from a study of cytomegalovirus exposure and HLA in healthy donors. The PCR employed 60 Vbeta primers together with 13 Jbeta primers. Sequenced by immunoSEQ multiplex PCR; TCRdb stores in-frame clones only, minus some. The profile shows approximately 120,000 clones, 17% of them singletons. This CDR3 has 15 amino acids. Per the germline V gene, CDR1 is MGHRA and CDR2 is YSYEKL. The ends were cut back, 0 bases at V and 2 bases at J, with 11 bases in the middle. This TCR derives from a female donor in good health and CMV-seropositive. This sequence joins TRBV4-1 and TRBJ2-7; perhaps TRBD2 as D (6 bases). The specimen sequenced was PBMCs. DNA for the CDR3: TGCGCCAGCAGCCAAGAGGGGACTCACGCCTACGAGCAGTACTTC. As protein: CASSQEGTHAYEQYF.